The 18 T cell receptor beta chains presented below share a single source sample, sequenced in a study of T-cell reconstitution after alpha-beta-depleted transplantation in children listed by TCRdb under 2016. The treatment or condition label for this specimen denotes: allogeneic hematopoietic cell transplantation with graft depleted of TCRalphabeta T cells and CD19 B cells. Libraries were made using PCR. The sample was run on an Illumina HiSeq 2500. TCR libraries were prepared with molecular barcoding, using unique molecular identifiers to normalize TCRbeta repertoire quantification. The public reads were reanalyzed by TCRdb: fastp trimming at Q25, MiXCR alignment, in-frame beta chains only. When rows share a CDR3 protein, they turn into one entry using the most common DNA and genes. In all, the sample holds 450,000 to 700,000 distinct CDR3 sequences, and 27% of those were seen once. Under 45% of the sample rests with the top ten.

The starting material was PBMCs, obtained before TCRalphabeta/CD19-depleted stem cell transplant. The receptors derive from a boy under two years old with Wiskott-Aldrich syndrome, due to receive a stem cell transplant.

The rearrangement links TRBV11-2 to TRBJ2-1; 12 bases line up with TRBD2. CDR3 size: 19 residues. The ends lost 0 bases at V and 5 bases at J; junction bases unmatched: 11. Per germline, CDR1 SGHAT and CDR2 FQNNGV. The CDR3 DNA reads as TGTGCCAGCAGCTTAGATCGATTTATCGGACTAGCGGGGAACAATGAGCAGTTCTTC. Amino acids: CASSLDRFIGLAGNNEQFF.

This clonotype was seen only a few times. The rearrangement uses TRBV6-1 and TRBJ2-5, with D unclear. The CDR3 sequence is 13 residues long. Germline V gene data show CDR1 as MNHNS and CDR2 as SASEGT. Trimming stripped 6 bases from V and 2 bases from J, with 10 bases between. The CDR3 nucleotides read TGTGCCAGCAGCACGGGTCGTCAAGAGACCCAGTACTTC. This encodes CASSTGRQETQYF.

The gene calls are TRBV10-3 and TRBJ1-1, with 9 bases identical to TRBD1. Germline-derived CDR1 and CDR2 are ENHRY and SYGVKD. The CDR3 totals 13 residues. Trimming at V came to 4 bases and at J to 10 bases, leaving 7 bases not matched to a gene. The CDR3 loop reads CAISGDREAGAFF. CDR3 nucleotides: TGTGCCATCAGTGGGGACAGGGAGGCGGGAGCTTTCTTT.

CDR3 region: CSVENGGEKLFF. CDR3 nucleotide sequence: TGCAGCGTTGAAAACGGCGGGGAAAAACTGTTTTTT. This rearrangement joins TRBV29-1 to TRBJ1-4; no reliable D call. Trimming left V 2 bases short and J 8 bases short, with 9 bases between. There are 12 residues in the CDR3. CDR1 is SQVTM and CDR2 is ANQGSEA in the germline V gene.

There are a few counts of this clonotype. The V call is TRBV27, the J call TRBJ1-2, with 9 bases fitting TRBD1. The length of the CDR3 is 15 residues. CDR1 and CDR2 from the germline V gene are MNHEY and SMNVEV (reference sequence). The V gene end was trimmed by 2 bases and the J gene end by 3 bases; junction bases not matched to a gene: 4. The CDR3 here is CASSLRWTGDYGYTF. The CDR3 region has the DNA TGTGCCAGCAGTTTAAGGTGGACAGGGGACTATGGCTACACCTTC.

In this sample, this clonotype turned up a few times. The V gene is TRBV5-5, the J gene TRBJ2-7; D ambiguous. V lost 2 bases and J 0 bases, leaving 9 bases between the germline ends. CDR3 length: 14 amino acids. CDR1 is SGHKS, CDR2 YYEKEE, per germline (reference sequence). CDR3 nucleotides: TGTGCCAGCAGCTTTGGGGTCAGCTCCTACGAGCAGTACTTC. This codes for CASSFGVSSYEQYF.

The chain recombines TRBV3-1 with TRBJ2-7; D is uncertain. The V end was cut by 0 bases, the J end by 4 bases, with 1 base between. The CDR3 sequence is 11 residues long. Germline CDR1 is LGHDT and CDR2 is YNNKEL (reference sequence). The CDR3 protein is CASSQEYEQYF. As DNA, the CDR3 is TGTGCCAGCAGCCAAGAATACGAGCAGTACTTC.

The chain employs TRBV9 and TRBJ2-7; 8 bases line up with TRBD2. V shed 3 bases, J shed 5 bases, and the junction held 4 bases outside the gene matches. Germline V gene lookup returns CDR1 SGDLS and CDR2 YYNGEE. The CDR3 runs to 13 residues. The CDR3 loop is CASSGGRSDEQYF. The CDR3 coding sequence is TGTGCCAGCAGCGGCGGGAGGTCCGACGAGCAGTACTTC.

The chain employs TRBV29-1 and TRBJ2-1; no definite D call. Per germline, CDR1 SQVTM and CDR2 ANQGSEA. V was shortened by 6 bases and J by 5 bases, with 11 bases between the two germline ends. The CDR3 runs 12 residues. CDR3 DNA: TGCAGCGTCACAGAAATGAACAATGAGCAGTTCTTC. Translated: CSVTEMNNEQFF.

The table lists this clonotype with many counts. The rearrangement uses TRBV12-3 or TRBV12-4 and TRBJ2-3; 8 bases map to TRBD2. This CDR3 is 14 amino acids long. After removal of 7 bases from V and 5 bases from J, the junction contained 8 bases not matched to a gene. CDR3 nucleotide sequence: TGTGCCAGCACTGATAGCGGGATGAGAGATACGCAGTATTTT. It specifies CASTDSGMRDTQYF.

The table lists this clonotype with a few counts. The chain uses TRBV4-1 and TRBJ2-7, with D uncertain. V was pared by 0 bases and J by 0 bases, with 15 bases between. The germline V gene has CDR1 MGHRA and CDR2 YSYEKL. The CDR3 extends over 17 amino acids. The CDR3 DNA follows: TGCGCCAGCAGCCAAGATCCAGGAAGGATTGCCTCCTACGAGCAGTACTTC. Translating gives CASSQDPGRIASYEQYF.

This clonotype has just a few counts. The V and J genes are TRBV29-1 and TRBJ2-5; D is undetermined. Germline values: CDR1 SQVTM, CDR2 ANQGSEA. CDR3 size: 12 residues. V dropped 6 bases and J dropped 2 bases, with 10 bases sitting between them. CDR3 protein: CSVLEIQETQYF. The CDR3 DNA sequence: TGCAGCGTGCTCGAGATTCAAGAGACCCAGTACTTC.

There are a few counts of this clonotype. This chain joins TRBV5-1 and TRBJ2-1; TRBD2 is a possible D gene (6 bases). The CDR3 runs to 14 residues. Trimming shortened V by 4 bases and J by 8 bases, and 16 bases separated the two germline ends. Germline V gene lookup returns CDR1 SGHRS and CDR2 YFSETQ. The CDR3 DNA sequence: TGCGCCAGCAGCCACGGCGGGATTCAGGATGAGCAGTTCTTC. Amino acids: CASSHGGIQDEQFF.

A few counts support this clonotype. The V gene is TRBV20-1, the J gene TRBJ2-4, with 7 bases that match TRBD1. With V trimmed by 5 bases and J by 9 bases, 7 bases remained unmatched. Germline lookup yields CDR1 DFQATT and CDR2 SNEGSKA (reference sequence). The length of the CDR3 is 12 residues. CDR3 region: CSAQTGLGIQYF. In nucleotides, the CDR3 is TGCAGTGCTCAGACAGGGTTGGGCATTCAGTACTTC.

The rearrangement links TRBV7-2 to TRBJ2-5; the D is unclear. Germline CDR1 is SGHTA and CDR2 is FQGNSA. V was cut by 5 bases and J by 2 bases, with 12 bases left in between. The CDR3 sequence is 14 residues long. In DNA, the CDR3 is TGTGCCAGCAGCCGCCCGGGCCCACAAGAGACCCAGTACTTC. This gives the protein CASSRPGPQETQYF.

There are a few counts of this clonotype. The chain couples TRBV4-2 to TRBJ2-2; TRBD2 matches 12 bases. CDR1 LGHNA and CDR2 YNFKEQ come from the germline V gene. Germline trimming cut 0 bases from V and 3 bases from J; bases unmatched to any gene: 8. The CDR3 runs to 19 residues. CDR3 sequence reads: CASSQERLAGVGDTGELFF. CDR3 coding DNA: TGTGCCAGCAGCCAAGAGCGACTAGCGGGAGTGGGGGACACCGGGGAGCTGTTTTTT.

This chain uses TRBV5-1 with TRBJ2-1, with 7 nucleotides matching TRBD2. The CDR3 has 14 amino acids. Per the germline V gene, CDR1 is SGHRS and CDR2 is YFSETQ. V lost 6 bases, J lost 3 bases, and 6 bases stayed unmatched. The CDR3 loop is CASTGGGYYNEQFF. The CDR3, as DNA: TGCGCCAGCACCGGGGGAGGGTACTACAATGAGCAGTTCTTC.

This clonotype was counted a few times. J is TRBJ2-3 and V is TRBV20-1, with 7 nucleotides matching TRBD2. This CDR3 has 15 amino acids. Per germline, CDR1 DFQATT and CDR2 SNEGSKA (reference sequence). J was trimmed by 3 bases and V by 6 bases; bases with no gene match: 12. CDR3 residues: CSAPRRESFTDTQYF. The CDR3, as DNA: TGCAGTGCACCCCGGCGGGAGAGTTTTACAGATACGCAGTATTTT.